The present entry profiles one T cell receptor (beta chain) with its context. This sample was taken from a study of Tregs in tolerant kidney transplant recipients. Mixed chimerism was transient after nonmyeloablative marrow transplants from related graft donors. Thawed PBMCs were FACS-sorted into unstimulated CD4+CD25+CD127- regulatory T cells, CD4+CD25- non-regulatory cells, CD4 and CD8 cells. Sequencing was performed with immunoSEQ multiplex PCR; in TCRdb, only in-frame clones are kept and a portion is missing. The sample contains approximately 90,000 clones, over 85% of which appear only once. V lost 3 bases and J 1 base, leaving 9 bases between the germline ends. This CDR3 is built from 14 residues. The germline V gene encodes CDR1 SGHTA and CDR2 FQGNSA.

Sequences were derived from CD4+ T cells from blood (PBMCs), sampled 12 months after the transplant. This TCR came from a human patient who received a combined kidney and bone marrow transplant. Some T cells may possibly be graft donor cells. This chain uses TRBV7-2 with TRBJ2-5; possible D gene TRBD1, 6 bases. The chain's CDR3 is CASSFRGRQETQYF. The CDR3 region has the DNA TGTGCCAGCAGCTTCAGGGGCCGCCAAGAGACCCAGTACTTC.